This note documents a single T cell receptor beta chain sequence. Repertoires were generated with immunoSEQ multiplex PCR, while TCRdb's copy carries only in-frame clones and drops some. The sample consists of fewer than 85,000 clones, 90% to 95% of them appearing once. The data belong to a study of control samples from healthy donors and cancer patients. The CDR3 loop spans 13 amino acids. Trimming removed 6 bases from V and 1 base from J, with 9 bases in between. Sequenced: blood. The chain uses TRBV12-3 or TRBV12-4 and TRBJ1-1; D is ambiguous. The TCR comes from a young man in good health. Written as DNA, the CDR3 is TGTGCCAGCAGCCTAGGGCAGAACACTGAAGCTTTCTTT. Encoded protein: CASSLGQNTEAFF.